Detailed here is one T cell receptor (beta chain). What this receptor recognizes is not known. Per-base qualities were not stored, and no clone one base away is much larger. These data belong to a study of T cell repertoires in ileal Crohn's disease (dated 2019 in TCRdb). Concerning the study at large: At the time of surgery, around a third of patients were active smokers, and the median duration of disease was approximately eight years. Running in parallel with the study was a multicentre cohort set up to find predictors of early endoscopic recurrence following ileocolonic resection. TCR repertoire analysis was performed in about 61 Crohn's disease patients drawn from a prospective multicentre cohort. A total of some 170 mucosal samples from approximately 57 patients were sequenced, with samples obtained at several locations on the surgical specimen and at postoperative endoscopy. Endoscopic postoperative recurrence was defined by a Rutgeerts score above i0. Roughly half of the patients were given postoperative therapy, with about 19 on anti-TNF agents and about 11 on thiopurines. All patients had surgery for a complication: stricturing disease in around 61% and penetrating disease in about 40%. Overall study outcomes, separate from this receptor: Endoscopic recurrence was found to be associated with higher high-frequency clone percentages at surgery, and recurrence was observed in all patients with clonality above 26.8% (18/57). Only a subgroup of patients, of unstated size, had their mucosal CD4 and CD8 T cells sorted and sequenced. A significantly higher proportion of clonal expansions was observed in active smokers at surgery than in non-smokers (about 25% vs 20%, p=0.02). More high-frequency clones were carried by sorted CD8 T cells than by CD4 T cells, suggesting that mucosal expansions were mainly CD8.

The CDR3 numbers 12 residues from cysteine through phenylalanine. Only CDR3 DNA is held: 36 bases, read in frame from base 1. Per the germline V gene (reference sequence), MNHNY is the CDR1 and SVGAGI is the CDR2. Cut back by 4 bases and 6 bases, the V and J ends lie 7 bases apart. Before cell sorting, lamina propria lymphocytes from surgical specimens were separated using a Ficoll-hypaque gradient. To be eligible, patients had to be adults with ileal or ileocolonic Crohn's disease and an indication for ileocolonic resection. Sorting of CD4 and CD8 T cells was performed on a BD FACSAria III, reaching a mean purity above 98%. The library was prepared using the immunoSEQ multiplex PCR assay. Adaptive Biotechnology amplified CDR3 regions from genomic DNA with a two-step multiplex PCR that controlled for amplification bias. The first PCR used primers for every V and J gene segment; the second PCR added barcodes and Illumina adapters. An Illumina instrument was used to sequence the CDR3 libraries. In the original analysis: The analysis drew on both the pipelines supplied by the vendor and custom analysis of the raw data in R/Bioconductor running R version 3.3.0. Clonality, which ranges from 0 to 1, was calculated as the inverse of the normalised Shannon entropy across all productive clones. The repertoire share taken up by the top 100 clones defined high-frequency clones, and only clones that passed a 95% confidence test were kept. Overlap between samples was measured with the Morisita-Horn index, while repertoire diversity was measured with the Simpson index. The source is immuneACCESS, and TCRdb retained only in-frame sequences with V and J called. Part of the clones is not carried over; for the studies checked, unresolved V genes explain less than half of this, and the remainder is unexplained. The DNA gave D and trimming, while V, J and clone size come from that table. Recorded for this sample are approximately 5,400 clones; approximately 87% of them occurred a single time. The ten largest clones take up more than 0.8% of the sample.

The sequencing input was CD4+ T cells from ileum. The receptor was isolated from an adult with Crohn's disease. Some clones in this sample may be carry-over from other donors' samples. The V gene is TRBV6-6 and the J gene is TRBJ2-1, with TRBD2 perhaps the D gene, on 5 matching bases. The nucleotide sequence reads TGTGCCAGCAGTTCTAGCTCCAATGAGCAGTTCTTC. This encodes CASSSSSNEQFF.